Presented here are 21 T cell receptor beta chains from one specimen sequenced in a study of T cell responses to AZD1222 COVID-19 vaccine. Only in-frame clones appear in the TCRdb table, and some are missing; sequencing was by immunoSEQ multiplex PCR. The sample contains 150,000 or so clones, just over 90% of which appear only once. The sample was peripheral blood, taken 28 days after the second AZD1222 dose. These receptors all come from an adult who received the AZD1222 COVID-19 vaccine.

This clone was observed a few times. The rearrangement joins TRBV3-1 (or the pseudogene TRBV3-2) to TRBJ1-4, with D hard to call. The germline V and J ends were trimmed by 5 bases and 5 bases, with 18 bases remaining between them. Germline CDR1 reads LGHDT; CDR2 reads YNNKEL (reference sequence). The CDR3 is 16 residues long. The CDR3 bases are TGTGCCAGCAGCTCAAATCCGAGGTGGTTCAATGAAAAACTGTTTTTT. This sequence encodes CASSSNPRWFNEKLFF.

The chain has TRBV3-1 (or the pseudogene TRBV3-2) and TRBJ1-1; D perhaps matches TRBD1 (6 bases). The length of the CDR3 is 14 residues. Trimming removed 4 bases from V and 2 bases from J, with 11 bases in between. Germline CDR1 reads LGHDT; CDR2 reads YNNKEL (reference sequence). The CDR3 region has the DNA TGTGCCAGCAGCCTAGGACAGACCAACACTGAAGCTTTCTTT. It specifies CASSLGQTNTEAFF.

The chain carries TRBV27 and TRBJ1-5; D might be TRBD1 (5 bases). The CDR3 spans 15 residues. The V end lost 0 bases, the J end lost 2 bases, and 8 bases lay between the germline ends. The germline gives CDR1 MNHEY, CDR2 SMNVEV (reference sequence). CDR3 sequence: CASSLSGERNQPQHF. DNA for the CDR3: TGTGCCAGCAGTTTATCAGGGGAGCGCAATCAGCCCCAGCATTTT.

The table lists this clone with a few counts. The chain carries TRBV10-3 and TRBJ1-4, with 8 bases aligning to TRBD1. V lost 6 bases, J lost 3 bases, and 3 bases stayed unmatched. This CDR3 contains 14 residues. Germline CDR1 is ENHRY and CDR2 is SYGVKD. In DNA, the CDR3 is TGTGCCATCAGCTCGACAGGGGCTAATGAAAAACTGTTTTTT. Translation: CAISSTGANEKLFF.

J is TRBJ2-5 and V is TRBV2; no firm D call. The germline gives CDR1 SNHLY, CDR2 FYNNEI. The CDR3 contains 13 residues. The V and J ends lost 6 bases and 1 base respectively, with 9 bases between them. The CDR3 nucleotides are TGTGCCAGCAGCGCTCTACCCCAAGAGACCCAGTACTTC. Translation gives CASSALPQETQYF.

The chain is built from TRBV29-1 and TRBJ1-2; the D gene is possibly TRBD1 (6 bases). The germline V and J ends were trimmed by 5 bases and 6 bases, with 13 bases remaining between them. This CDR3 spans 12 amino acids. Germline V CDR1 and CDR2: SQVTM, ANQGSEA. The CDR3 reads CSVMTRGDGYTF. The CDR3 region has the DNA TGCAGCGTTATGACGAGGGGGGATGGCTACACCTTC.

The chain carries TRBV18 and TRBJ2-7; possibly TRBD1 or TRBD2 for D (6 bases each). Trimming took 3 bases from V and 4 from J, leaving 13 bases between them. The CDR3 totals 14 residues. Germline assignment: CDR1 KGHSH and CDR2 LQKENI. Here the CDR3 reads CASSPSGGRYEQYF. Here the CDR3 DNA reads TGTGCCAGCTCACCGTCCGGGGGCCGGTACGAGCAGTACTTC.

The chain carries TRBV9 and TRBJ1-5; D not certain. Trimming took 7 bases from V and 1 from J, leaving 6 bases between them. Per germline, CDR1 SGDLS and CDR2 YYNGEE. This CDR3 has 12 amino acids. CDR3 region: CASGLSNQPQHF. As DNA, the CDR3 is TGTGCCAGCGGCCTCAGCAATCAGCCCCAGCATTTT.

The gene calls are TRBV28 and TRBJ1-5, with 8 bases aligning to TRBD1. The CDR3 is 18 residues long. V shed 3 bases, J shed 0 bases, and the junction held 10 bases outside the gene matches. The V gene's germline CDR1 is MDHEN and CDR2 SYDVKM. The DNA of the CDR3 is TGTGCCAGCAGTTTTCCGGACAGGGATCGCTATAGCAATCAGCCCCAGCATTTT. Its protein is CASSFPDRDRYSNQPQHF.

This rearrangement joins TRBV9 to TRBJ1-1; D ambiguous. From germline, CDR1 is SGDLS and CDR2 YYNGEE. The CDR3 runs to 14 residues. V gave up 3 bases and J gave up 5 bases, with 14 bases separating them. The DNA of the CDR3 is TGTGCCAGCAGCGAAGGGAACGCTATGACTGAAGCTTTCTTT. This sequence encodes CASSEGNAMTEAFF.

Comments on this clone: Distinct nucleotide sequences in the sample also encode this CDR3. CDR3 in DNA: TGTGCCAGCAGTCCTAATCAGCCCCAGCATTTT. This gives the protein CASSPNQPQHF. This chain connects TRBV12-3 or TRBV12-4 to TRBJ1-5; no definite D call. With 5 bases removed from V and 4 bases from J, the gap between germline ends came to 3 bases. This CDR3 is built from 11 residues.

The chain employs TRBV6-5 and TRBJ1-2; a possible D gene is TRBD1 (6 bases). CDR1 MNHEY and CDR2 SVGAGI come from the germline V gene. The ends were cut back, 6 bases at V and 3 bases at J, with 8 bases in the middle. CDR3 length equals 12 residues. As DNA, the CDR3 is TGTGCCAGCAGGCACAGGGACTATGGCTACACCTTC. Translation gives CASRHRDYGYTF.

This clone showed up just once. The rearrangement links TRBV27 to TRBJ2-2; D is unresolved. The V end was cut by 6 bases, the J end by 0 bases, with 8 bases between. The germline V gene encodes CDR1 MNHEY and CDR2 SMNVEV (reference sequence). The CDR3 is 14 residues long. For the CDR3, the DNA is TGTGCCAGCAGAATAAAAACGAACACCGGGGAGCTGTTTTTT. Translated: CASRIKTNTGELFF.

The chain links TRBV28 to TRBJ1-5; D call uncertain. Germline-derived CDR1 and CDR2 are MDHEN and SYDVKM. The CDR3 is 14 amino acids. V was trimmed by 2 bases and J by 4 bases, leaving 9 bases between them. CDR3 residues: CASSLGQENQPQHF. The DNA for the CDR3 is TGTGCCAGCAGTTTAGGGCAGGAAAATCAGCCCCAGCATTTT.

The CDR3 loop is CASSPRTGDVYEQYF. The CDR3 DNA sequence: TGTGCCAGTAGCCCTAGGACAGGGGACGTCTACGAGCAGTACTTC. This chain uses TRBV19 with TRBJ2-7; the match to TRBD1 covers 9 bases. Germline V gives CDR1 LNHDA, CDR2 SQIVND (reference sequence). This CDR3 comprises 15 residues. The V and J ends lost 6 bases and 3 bases, in that order; junction bases with no gene match: 9.

A note on this clone: Within the sample, other DNA sequences also encode this same CDR3. The CDR3 sequence: CASSLNYEQYF. CDR3 nucleotide sequence: TGTGCCAGCAGTTTAAACTACGAGCAGTACTTC. The chain carries TRBV12-3 or TRBV12-4 and TRBJ2-7; D gene ambiguous. The CDR3 loop spans 11 amino acids. Trimming removed 2 bases at V and 3 bases at J, with 2 bases between.

This rearrangement joins TRBV7-9 to TRBJ1-5; 7 bases are a match to TRBD1. The CDR3 is 16 amino acids. The V segment lost 1 base and the J segment 11 bases; nucleotides outside the gene matches: 14. Looked up from germline, CDR1 is SEHNR and CDR2 is FQNEAQ (reference sequence). The CDR3 loop is CASSLDGTGVFTTQHF. The DNA for the CDR3 is TGTGCCAGCAGCTTAGACGGCACAGGGGTTTTTACGACCCAGCATTTT.

The chain uses TRBV5-4 and TRBJ2-5; 10 bases align to TRBD1. This CDR3 spans 14 amino acids. The V gene's germline CDR1 is SGHNT and CDR2 YYREEE (reference sequence). V dropped 3 bases and J dropped 2; count of bases not matched to a gene: 1. DNA for the CDR3: TGTGCCAGCAGCTCGGGACAGGGGCAAGAGACCCAGTACTTC. Translated: CASSSGQGQETQYF.

The chain employs TRBV20-1 and TRBJ2-5; no clear D. Germline CDR1 DFQATT, CDR2 SNEGSKA (reference sequence). Between the trimmed V and J ends, which lost 0 bases and 5 bases, there was a span of 4 bases. This CDR3 has 11 residues. CDR3 region: CSAREKETQYF. The CDR3, as DNA: TGCAGTGCTAGAGAGAAGGAGACCCAGTACTTC.

The rearrangement joins TRBV4-1 to TRBJ2-7; no clear D. The CDR3 totals 15 residues. V shed 0 bases and J shed 5 bases, with 14 bases lying between them. Per the germline V gene, CDR1 is MGHRA and CDR2 is YSYEKL. CDR3 nucleotides: TGCGCCAGCAGCCAAGAAGCCCTATCGAGGAACGAGCAGTACTTC. This translates into CASSQEALSRNEQYF.

This rearrangement joins TRBV2 to TRBJ1-2; D is ambiguous. The V and J ends lost 4 bases and 1 base respectively, with 10 bases between them. CDR1 is SNHLY, CDR2 FYNNEI, per germline. The CDR3 totals 14 residues. CDR3 in DNA: TGTGCCAGCAGTGCCAATGAAAATAACTATGGCTACACCTTC. The encoded protein is CASSANENNYGYTF.